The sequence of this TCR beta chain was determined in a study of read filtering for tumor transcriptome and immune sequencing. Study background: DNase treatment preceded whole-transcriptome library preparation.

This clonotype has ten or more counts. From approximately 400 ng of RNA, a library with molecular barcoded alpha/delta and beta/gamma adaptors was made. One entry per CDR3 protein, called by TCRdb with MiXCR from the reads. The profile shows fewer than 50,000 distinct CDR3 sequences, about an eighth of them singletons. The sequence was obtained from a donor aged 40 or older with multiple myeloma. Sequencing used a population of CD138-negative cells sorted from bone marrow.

The CDR3 region has the DNA TGCGCCAGCAGCTTGGACTCTGGGGCCAACGTCCTGACTTTC. Protein sequence: CASSLDSGANVLTF. The chain links TRBV5-1 to TRBJ2-6; the D is unclear. Germline V gene data show CDR1 as SGHRS and CDR2 as YFSETQ. The CDR3 consists of 14 residues. V shed 0 bases and J shed 0 bases, with 1 base lying between them. Looking up the rest from reference TRBV5-1 and TRBJ2-6 gives the full variable domain: KAGVTQTPRYLIKTRGQQVTLSCSPISGHRSVSWYQQTPGQGLQFLFEYFSETQRNKGNFPGRFSGRQFSNSRSEMNVSTLELGDSALYLCASSLDSGANVLTFGAGSRLTVL.